This passage covers 27 T cell receptor beta chains from one sample sequenced in a study of blood T cells in healthy people across ages. Through a sample-barcoded 5' primer and a J-beta primer mix, a second PCR was run for 7 to 11 cycles. TCRdb reanalysed the 5' RACE reads using MiXCR and keeps one entry per CDR3 protein. The table has 1.5 million to 2 million distinct CDR3 sequences, approximately 32% seen once. The sequenced sample consisted of blood. These receptors were collected from a woman aged 25 to 39 in good health.

The chain is built from TRBV4-1 and TRBJ1-5; 7 positions match TRBD1. CDR1 and CDR2 (germline): MGHRA, YSYEKL. CDR3 length equals 17 residues. V lost 8 bases, J lost 2 bases, and 15 bases stayed unmatched. The CDR3, as DNA: TGCGCCAGCGGCCCCACAGGGGAGGTATACGGCAATCAGCCCCAGCATTTT. This encodes CASGPTGEVYGNQPQHF.

The count of this clonotype is one. One end of the junction fails to match germline, which may point to a read error. In DNA form, the CDR3 reads TGTGCCAGCAGTTTTGGATTGGGACTAGCGAGGGATGAACAGTTCTTC. Translating it yields CASSFGLGLARDEQFF. The rearrangement joins TRBV12-3 or TRBV12-4 to TRBJ2-1, with 10 bases matching TRBD2. The CDR3 runs 16 residues.

This clonotype has more than one count but fewer than ten. The gene calls are TRBV20-1 and TRBJ2-7, with D perhaps given as TRBD1 or TRBD2 (6 bases each). Trimming cost V 6 bases and J 2 bases, with 11 bases left between them. In germline, CDR1 is DFQATT, CDR2 SNEGSKA (reference sequence). This CDR3 contains 12 residues. CDR3 loop: CSAQEGAYEQYF. The CDR3 region has the DNA TGCAGTGCCCAGGAGGGGGCCTACGAGCAGTACTTC.

This clonotype appeared a few times. V is TRBV7-9 and J is TRBJ2-3; D uncertain. The CDR3 is made up of 12 amino acids. The germline V and J ends were trimmed by 5 bases and 5 bases, with 8 bases remaining between them. CDR1 and CDR2 from the germline V gene are SEHNR and FQNEAQ (reference sequence). The CDR3 protein is CASSPAVDTQYF. CDR3 nucleotide sequence: TGTGCCAGCAGCCCGGCGGTAGATACGCAGTATTTT.

The CDR3 loop is CSARQYADTQYF. The CDR3 coding sequence is TGCAGTGCGCGGCAGTATGCAGATACGCAGTATTTT. The chain links TRBV20-1 to TRBJ2-3; D not resolved. The CDR3 has 12 residues. Germline V CDR1 and CDR2: DFQATT, SNEGSKA (reference sequence). V was cut by 6 bases and J by 4 bases, with 11 bases left in between.

The genes are TRBV12-3 or TRBV12-4 and TRBJ1-1; the D gene is possibly TRBD1 (5 bases). The CDR3 extends over 15 amino acids. V was clipped by 6 bases and J by 1 base, with 15 bases between them. CDR3 protein: CASRPSQGGNTEAFF. The CDR3 DNA is TGTGCCAGCAGGCCCTCTCAGGGTGGGAACACTGAAGCTTTCTTT.

This chain joins TRBV9 and TRBJ2-5, with 13 bases aligning to TRBD2. The CDR3 covers 17 residues. With V trimmed by 0 bases and J by 5 bases, 7 bases remained unmatched. Germline V lookup: CDR1 SGDLS, CDR2 YYNGEE. CDR3: CASSVGTSGRAYETQYF. CDR3 DNA: TGTGCCAGCAGCGTAGGTACTAGCGGGAGGGCCTATGAGACCCAGTACTTC.

This clonotype was counted many times. The rearrangement links TRBV9 to TRBJ2-1; TRBD2 might be the D (6 bases). CDR1 is SGDLS, CDR2 YYNGEE, per germline. The CDR3 runs to 15 residues. The V end was cut by 4 bases, the J end by 8 bases, with 19 bases between. CDR3 DNA sequence: TGTGCCAGCAGCTCGGGACTGTATTCCGCCCATGAGCAGTTCTTC. This codes for CASSSGLYSAHEQFF.

J is TRBJ1-5 and V is TRBV19; D unresolved. The V and J ends lost 6 bases and 2 bases respectively, with 17 bases between them. The CDR3 totals 16 residues. Germline V gene data show CDR1 as LNHDA and CDR2 as SQIVND (reference sequence). The DNA for the CDR3 is TGTGCCAGTAGACCGGGGAGAGGGCAGGGCAATCAGCCCCAGCATTTT. Its protein is CASRPGRGQGNQPQHF.

This clonotype was counted between two and nine times. The rearrangement links TRBV2 to TRBJ2-1; 12 nucleotides line up with TRBD2. The CDR3 covers 14 residues. V shed 8 bases and J 6 bases; nucleotides not matched to a gene: 5. Per the germline V gene, CDR1 is SNHLY and CDR2 is FYNNEI. The CDR3 nucleotides are TGTGCCAGCCGGACTAGCGGGGTTATCAATGAGCAGTTCTTC. Translated: CASRTSGVINEQFF.

The V call is TRBV5-1, the J call TRBJ2-1; TRBD2 matches at 8 bases. Germline CDR1 SGHRS, CDR2 YFSETQ. J was trimmed by 6 bases and V by 4 bases; bases with no gene match: 9. The CDR3 length is 15 residues. CDR3 coding DNA: TGCGCCAGCAGCACCCTTCCGGGAGGGCCCAATGAGCAGTTCTTC. It specifies CASSTLPGGPNEQFF. Complete variable domain (other parts from reference TRBV5-1 and TRBJ2-1): KAGVTQTPRYLIKTRGQQVTLSCSPISGHRSVSWYQQTPGQGLQFLFEYFSETQRNKGNFPGRFSGRQFSNSRSEMNVSTLELGDSALYLCASSTLPGGPNEQFFGPGTRLTVL.

This chain joins TRBV4-1 and TRBJ2-7, with D perhaps matching TRBD2 (5 bases). The DNA end is more similar to TRBJ2-5, so the J call may be wrong. This CDR3 region has 16 residues. Germline CDR1 MGHRA, CDR2 YSYEKL. CDR3: CASSQDFGGPQETQYF. The DNA for the CDR3 is TGCGCCAGCAGCCAAGATTTTGGCGGGCCGCAAGAGACCCAGTACTTC.

J is TRBJ1-4 and V is TRBV27; a weak D match, TRBD1 (5 bases). The CDR3 runs 13 residues. The V end lost 6 bases, the J end lost 8 bases, and 13 bases lay between the germline ends. CDR1 and CDR2 from the germline V gene are MNHEY and SMNVEV (reference sequence). The CDR3 reads CASSIGGREKLFF. The DNA for the CDR3 is TGTGCCAGCAGCATTGGGGGTAGGGAAAAACTGTTTTTT.

This clonotype was seen more than once but under ten times. CDR3 amino acids: CASSLGAEAGANVLTF. In nucleotides, the CDR3 is TGCGCCAGCAGCTTGGGGGCGGAGGCTGGGGCCAACGTCCTGACTTTC. The chain employs TRBV5-1 and TRBJ2-6; a weak D match, TRBD2 (5 bases). The CDR3 is 16 amino acids. Germline V gene data show CDR1 as SGHRS and CDR2 as YFSETQ. Trimming removed 0 bases from V and 2 bases from J, with 9 bases in between.

This clonotype was recorded once. A much larger clone lies one base from this, so it may be a read error. The J gene is TRBJ2-5, the V gene TRBV6-1; D is unclear. The CDR3 is 12 amino acids. Germline CDR1 and CDR2: MNHNS and SASEGT. Between the trimmed V and J ends, which lost 3 bases and 7 bases, there was a span of 9 bases. The CDR3 sequence is CASSDMRRTQYF. DNA for the CDR3: TGTGCCAGCAGTGATATGAGGAGGACCCAGTACTTC.

This rearrangement joins TRBV5-1 to TRBJ2-1; TRBD2 agrees at 12 bases. V was clipped by 4 bases and J by 6 bases; unmatched bases: 11. The CDR3 length is 17 residues. The germline gives CDR1 SGHRS, CDR2 YFSETQ. The CDR3 region is CASSLTSGRTFGNEQFF. As DNA, the CDR3 is TGCGCCAGCAGCCTAACTAGCGGGAGGACCTTTGGCAATGAGCAGTTCTTC.

CDR3 region: CASSCDRAGYEQYF. In DNA form, the CDR3 reads TGCGCCAGCAGCTGCGACAGGGCGGGCTACGAGCAGTACTTC. V is TRBV5-1 and J is TRBJ2-7, with 7 bases fitting TRBD1. The CDR3 is 14 amino acids. V trimming: 3 bases; J trimming: 3 bases; junction bases outside the gene matches: 6. Germline assignment: CDR1 SGHRS and CDR2 YFSETQ.

The chain couples TRBV20-1 to TRBJ2-7; 9 bases are shared with TRBD2. The DNA end is more similar to TRBJ2-5, so the J call may be wrong. The length of the CDR3 is 16 residues. Per the germline V gene, CDR1 is DFQATT and CDR2 is SNEGSKA (reference sequence). Here the CDR3 reads CSASSISGGRWETQYF. CDR3 in DNA: TGCAGTGCTAGTTCGATTAGCGGGGGACGTTGGGAGACCCAGTACTTC.

This chain links TRBV28 with TRBJ2-4; TRBD1 aligns across 9 bases. Germline V gene sequence: CDR1 MDHEN, CDR2 SYDVKM. Unmatched junction bases numbered 5, after V lost 4 bases and J lost 13 bases. This CDR3 has 12 amino acids. CDR3 sequence: CASSWGQGGQYF. CDR3 DNA: TGTGCCAGCAGTTGGGGACAGGGAGGGCAGTACTTC.

The rearrangement uses TRBV20-1 and TRBJ1-2; D remains ambiguous. CDR1 DFQATT and CDR2 SNEGSKA come from the germline V gene (reference sequence). There are 14 residues in the CDR3. V gave up 0 bases and J gave up 3 bases, with 11 bases separating them. The CDR3 nucleotides are TGCAGTGCTAGAGATAACGCAGCGCACTATGGCTACACCTTC. It specifies CSARDNAAHYGYTF.

This clonotype was detected a few times. The V gene is TRBV3-1, the J gene TRBJ1-2; 7 bases are shared with TRBD1. The J segment lost 6 bases and the V segment lost 4 bases, leaving 8 bases of the junction unmatched. The CDR3 consists of 14 residues. CDR1 and CDR2 from the germline V gene are LGHDT and YNNKEL (reference sequence). CDR3 DNA: TGTGCCAGCAGCCTCGTGGAGGGGGCAAATGGCTACACCTTC. As protein: CASSLVEGANGYTF.

The rearrangement joins TRBV2 to TRBJ2-1; 8 bases agree with TRBD2. The junction had 14 bases not matched to a gene; V was cut back by 4 bases and J by 6 bases. The CDR3 is 17 amino acids. Germline assignment: CDR1 SNHLY and CDR2 FYNNEI. The chain's CDR3 is CASSAPSGRPGGNEQFF. In DNA form, the CDR3 reads TGTGCCAGCAGTGCCCCTAGCGGGCGACCCGGGGGCAATGAGCAGTTCTTC.

This chain links TRBV20-1 with TRBJ2-3; possible D gene TRBD2, 5 bases. CDR3 length: 14 residues. Germline V CDR1 and CDR2: DFQATT, SNEGSKA (reference sequence). Between the trimmed V and J ends, which lost 3 bases and 6 bases, there was a span of 16 bases. The CDR3 loop is CSASIGSGGDTQYF. In nucleotides, the CDR3 is TGCAGTGCTAGTATCGGGTCCGGCGGGGATACGCAGTATTTT.

The chain carries TRBV27 and TRBJ2-1; 9 nucleotides agree with TRBD2. Germline loops: CDR1 MNHEY, CDR2 SMNVEV (reference sequence). With V trimmed by 10 bases and J by 7 bases, 17 bases remained unmatched. This CDR3 region has 16 residues. CDR3 amino acids: CANSLLAGRLSNEQFF. For the CDR3, the DNA is TGTGCCAACAGCCTCCTAGCGGGAAGATTGTCAAATGAGCAGTTCTTC.

The chain joins TRBV15 to TRBJ2-2; 8 bases agree with TRBD1. V lost 1 base and J lost 4; bases outside the gene matches: 5. The CDR3 is 16 amino acids. Looked up from germline, CDR1 is LNHNV and CDR2 is YYDKDF (reference sequence). The CDR3 is CATSRGQGTGTGELFF. For the CDR3, the DNA is TGTGCCACCAGCAGAGGACAGGGGACGGGCACCGGGGAGCTGTTTTTT.

This clonotype was detected a few times. This chain uses TRBV7-9 with TRBJ2-5, with 15 bases fitting TRBD2. Germline V CDR1 and CDR2: SEHNR, FQNEAQ (reference sequence). This CDR3 region has 17 residues. The trim removed 3 bases at V and 2 bases at J, leaving 4 bases unmatched. The CDR3 DNA is TGTGCCAGCAGCTTGGGGACTAGCGGGAGGCCTCAAGAGACCCAGTACTTC. This sequence encodes CASSLGTSGRPQETQYF.

This clonotype came up once. The chain combines TRBV20-1 with TRBJ1-1; no firm D call. This CDR3 comprises 16 residues. Germline loops: CDR1 DFQATT, CDR2 SNEGSKA (reference sequence). V was shortened by 0 bases and J by 1 base, with 15 bases between the two germline ends. The CDR3 nucleotides are TGCAGTGCTAGAGATTTTCGGTTTTCTAGGAACACTGAAGCTTTCTTT. Translated: CSARDFRFSRNTEAFF.